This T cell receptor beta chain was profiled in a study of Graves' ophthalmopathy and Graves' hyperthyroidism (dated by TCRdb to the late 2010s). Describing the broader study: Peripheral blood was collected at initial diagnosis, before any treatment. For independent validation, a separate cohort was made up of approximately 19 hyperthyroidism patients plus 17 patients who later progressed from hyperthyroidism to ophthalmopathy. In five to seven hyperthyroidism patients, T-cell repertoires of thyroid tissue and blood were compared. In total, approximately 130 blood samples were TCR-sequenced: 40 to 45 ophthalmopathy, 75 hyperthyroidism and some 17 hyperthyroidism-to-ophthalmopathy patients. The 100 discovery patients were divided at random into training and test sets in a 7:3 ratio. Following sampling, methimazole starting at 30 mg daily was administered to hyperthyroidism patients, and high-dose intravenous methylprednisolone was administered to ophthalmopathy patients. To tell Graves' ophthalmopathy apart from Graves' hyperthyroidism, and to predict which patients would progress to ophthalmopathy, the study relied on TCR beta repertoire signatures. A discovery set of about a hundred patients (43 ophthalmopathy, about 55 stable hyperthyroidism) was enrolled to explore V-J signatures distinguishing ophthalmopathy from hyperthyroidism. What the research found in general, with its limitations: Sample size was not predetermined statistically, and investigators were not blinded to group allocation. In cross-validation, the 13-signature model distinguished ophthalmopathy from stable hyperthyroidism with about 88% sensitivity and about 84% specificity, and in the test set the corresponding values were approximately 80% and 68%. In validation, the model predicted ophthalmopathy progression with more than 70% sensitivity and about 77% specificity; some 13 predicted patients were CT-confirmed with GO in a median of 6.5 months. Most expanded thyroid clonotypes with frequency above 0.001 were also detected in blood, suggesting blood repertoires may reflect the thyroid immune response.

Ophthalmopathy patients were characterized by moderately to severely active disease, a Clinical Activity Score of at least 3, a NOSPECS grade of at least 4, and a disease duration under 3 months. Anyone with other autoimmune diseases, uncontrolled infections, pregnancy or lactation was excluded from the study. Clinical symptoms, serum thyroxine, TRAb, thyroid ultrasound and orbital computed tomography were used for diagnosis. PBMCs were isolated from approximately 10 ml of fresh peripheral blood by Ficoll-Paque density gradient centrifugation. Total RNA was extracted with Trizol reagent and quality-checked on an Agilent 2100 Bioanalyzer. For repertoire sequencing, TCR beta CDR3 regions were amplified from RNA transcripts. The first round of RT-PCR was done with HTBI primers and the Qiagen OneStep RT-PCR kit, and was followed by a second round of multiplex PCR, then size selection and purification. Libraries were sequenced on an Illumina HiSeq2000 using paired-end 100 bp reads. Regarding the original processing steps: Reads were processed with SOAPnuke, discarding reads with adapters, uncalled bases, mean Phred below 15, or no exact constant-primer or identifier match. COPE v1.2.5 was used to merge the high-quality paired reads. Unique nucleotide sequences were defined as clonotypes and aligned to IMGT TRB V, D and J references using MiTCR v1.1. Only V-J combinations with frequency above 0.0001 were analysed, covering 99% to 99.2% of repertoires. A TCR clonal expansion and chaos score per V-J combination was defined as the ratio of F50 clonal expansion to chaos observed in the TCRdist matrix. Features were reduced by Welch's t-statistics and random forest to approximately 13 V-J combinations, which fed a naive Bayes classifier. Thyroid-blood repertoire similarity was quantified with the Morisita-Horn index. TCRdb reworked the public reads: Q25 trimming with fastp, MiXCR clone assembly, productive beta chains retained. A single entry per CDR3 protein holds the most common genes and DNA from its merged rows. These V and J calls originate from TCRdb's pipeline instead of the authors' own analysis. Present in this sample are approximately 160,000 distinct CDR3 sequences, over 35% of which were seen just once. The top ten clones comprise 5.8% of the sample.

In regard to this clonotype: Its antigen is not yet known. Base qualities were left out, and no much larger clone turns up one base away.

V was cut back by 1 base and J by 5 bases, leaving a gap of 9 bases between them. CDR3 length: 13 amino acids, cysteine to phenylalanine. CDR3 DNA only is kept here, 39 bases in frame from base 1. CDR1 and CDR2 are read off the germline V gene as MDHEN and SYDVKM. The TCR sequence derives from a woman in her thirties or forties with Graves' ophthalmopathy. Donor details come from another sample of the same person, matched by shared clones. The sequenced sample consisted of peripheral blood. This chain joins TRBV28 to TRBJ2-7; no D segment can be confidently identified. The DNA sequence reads TGTGCCAGCAGTTTATCCCCACTGAACGAGCAGTACTTC. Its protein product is CASSLSPLNEQYF.